This T cell receptor (beta chain) was found in a study of T cell responses to AZD1222 COVID-19 vaccine. The study, taken as a whole, reports: Nearly half of spike-specific TCRs reportedly go after variant regions that carry no mutations. The CD4 TCRs associated with vaccination extended across spike and predominated at 160-218 and 743-854. Repertoire sampling occurred only after the peak T cell response.

The V gene's germline CDR1 is GTSNPN and CDR2 SVGIG (reference sequence). The CDR3 has 15 residues. Trimming shortened V by 3 bases and J by 1 base, and 12 bases separated the two germline ends. Sequencing was performed with immunoSEQ multiplex PCR; in TCRdb, only in-frame clones are kept and a portion is missing. The sample lists about 150,000 clones, 90% occurring once. A word on this clone: Its antigen is undetermined.

This clonotype originated in an adult in good health. The sample was peripheral blood, taken on day 0 of AZD1222 vaccination. The rearrangement links TRBV30 to TRBJ2-2, with D possibly TRBD2 on 7 matching bases. CDR3 bases: TGTGCCTGGAGCGGGGGGCCGATGAACACCGGGGAGCTGTTTTTT. It codes for CAWSGGPMNTGELFF.